This TCR beta chain was retrieved from a study of T cell repertoires in cytomegalovirus infection. Turning to the study itself: Based on public TCR beta signatures, there were indications of CMV infection and of a matching HLA type.

With respect to this clonotype: Its antigen is as yet unknown.

TCRdb reprocessed the reads via MiXCR and lists one record per CDR3 protein. The sample carries about 230,000 distinct CDR3 sequences, approximately 22% recorded once. The V and J ends lost 1 base and 2 bases respectively, with 10 bases between them. Germline assignment: CDR1 SQVTM and CDR2 ANQGSEA. The CDR3 consists of 14 residues. Findings and limits, study-wide: Predominance within the ex vivo response was attributable to HLA-C-restricted CMV-specific TCR beta clonotypes. Identification of carriers of CMV plus the relevant HLA was performed using cumulative public TCR beta family frequency.

The V call is TRBV29-1, the J call TRBJ2-3; D is perhaps TRBD1 or TRBD2 (5 bases each). The sequencing input was CD8+ T cells from PBMCs. The clonotype was recovered from a human donor in good health (CMV status not recorded). Some clones in this sample may be carry-over from other donors' samples. CDR3: CSVEAGTFTDTQYF. Here the CDR3 DNA reads TGCAGCGTTGAAGCCGGGACGTTCACAGATACGCAGTATTTT.